A selection of T cell receptor beta chains follows, all from one sample in a study of shared clonotypes between healthy human individuals. TCRdb's table, derived via immunoSEQ multiplex PCR, lists solely in-frame clones and lacks some. The sample lists about 110,000 clones; 65% to 75% were seen once. The sequenced material came from memory CD8+ T cells sorted from blood. The origin of the receptors is a woman aged 25 to 39 in good health. CDR3s include the opening cysteine and the closing phenylalanine or tryptophan. A D gene is named only where the DNA matches it firmly. Rows may omit the clone size; those that give it use once, few, many or a size class.

>TRBV5-1|-|TRBD2|TRBJ2-1
CASSLGSGSGRFYNEQFF
TGCGCCAGCAGCTTGGGCAGCGGGAGTGGTAGGTTCTACAATGAGCAGTTCTTC
>TRBV25-1|many|-|TRBJ2-7
CASSLQTTGPKFLKQYF
TGTGCCAGCAGTCTACAAACGACGGGGCCTAAATTTCTCAAGCAGTACTTC
>TRBV5-1|-|TRBD1|TRBJ2-5
CASSSGQQEETQYF
TGCGCCAGCAGTTCGGGACAGCAAGAAGAGACCCAGTACTTC
>TRBV5-4|-|TRBD2|TRBJ2-1
CASSTSGTPGNEQFF
TGTGCCAGCAGTACTAGCGGGACCCCCGGGAATGAGCAGTTCTTC
>TRBV20-1|once|-|TRBJ2-1
CSATRRNEQFF
TGCAGTGCCACCCGGCGAAATGAGCAGTTCTTC
>TRBV28|few|-|TRBJ1-1
CASSFVRSAITEAFF
TGTGCCAGCAGTTTTGTCCGATCGGCGATTACTGAAGCTTTCTTT
>TRBV6-1|-|-|TRBJ1-1
CASSAWVKGTEAFF
TGTGCCAGCAGTGCTTGGGTAAAAGGCACTGAAGCTTTCTTT
>TRBV6-5|-|-|TRBJ2-2
CASSYSMGQNTGELFF
TGTGCCAGCAGTTACTCGATGGGACAAAACACCGGGGAGCTGTTTTTT
>TRBV6-1|many|-|TRBJ2-6
CASSFDFSGANVLTF
TGTGCCAGCAGCTTCGACTTCTCTGGGGCCAACGTCCTGACTTTC
>TRBV4-1|-|-|TRBJ1-1
CASSQTRAGNTEAFF
TGCGCCAGCAGCCAAACCCGGGCGGGAAACACTGAAGCTTTCTTT
>TRBV5-5|few|-|TRBJ2-7
CASSLGPGVSYEQYF
TGTGCCAGCAGCTTGGGGCCAGGGGTAAGCTACGAGCAGTACTTC
>TRBV13|few|-|TRBJ1-1
CASSFVLGEGISEAFF
TGTGCCAGCAGCTTCGTCCTGGGGGAGGGCATCTCTGAAGCTTTCTTT
>TRBV5-6|-|-|TRBJ2-5
CASSLSGWRGETQYF
TGTGCCAGCAGCTTATCAGGGTGGCGAGGCGAGACCCAGTACTTC
>TRBV7-9|-|-|TRBJ2-1
CASSLLVTYNEQFF
TGTGCCAGCAGCTTACTTGTCACCTACAATGAGCAGTTCTTC
>TRBV6-1|-|-|TRBJ1-1
CASSGRDTEAFF
TGTGCCAGCAGTGGCAGGGACACTGAAGCTTTCTTT
>TRBV10-1|-|TRBD2|TRBJ2-5
CASSMTSGETQYF
TGCGCCAGCAGCATGACTAGCGGGGAGACCCAGTACTTC
>TRBV5-6|-|-|TRBJ2-3
CASSLGICTDTQYF
TGTGCCAGCAGTCTCGGGATTTGCACAGATACGCAGTATTTT
>TRBV19|few|-|TRBJ2-1
CASSISLGSEQFF
TGTGCCAGTAGTATCTCCTTGGGCAGTGAGCAGTTCTTC
>TRBV5-4|many|-|TRBJ2-7
CASSALGPGHEQYF
TGTGCCAGCAGCGCCCTCGGACCAGGTCACGAGCAGTACTTC
>TRBV9|-|-|TRBJ1-1
CASSVERGGDTEAFF
TGTGCCAGCAGCGTAGAGCGAGGAGGTGACACTGAAGCTTTCTTT
>TRBV7-7|-|-|TRBJ2-2
CASRLTADTGELFF
TGTGCCAGCAGGTTAACGGCCGACACCGGGGAGCTGTTTTTT
>TRBV7-2|-|TRBD2|TRBJ2-7
CASSLVRGRLAGAYEQYF
TGTGCCAGCAGCTTAGTCAGGGGGAGGCTAGCGGGAGCCTACGAGCAGTACTTC
>TRBV7-6|-|-|TRBJ2-3
CASSLGTYTQYF
TGTGCCAGCAGCTTAGGCACCTATACGCAGTATTTT
>TRBV6-1|-|TRBD1|TRBJ2-7
CASSERDRDSYEQYF
TGTGCCAGCAGTGAACGGGACAGGGATTCCTACGAGCAGTACTTC
>TRBV19|-|-|TRBJ2-3
CASTSIAVSTDTQYF
TGTGCCAGTACCTCTATAGCGGTTAGCACAGATACGCAGTATTTT
>TRBV29-1|-|TRBD1|TRBJ1-2
CSVTGTGGAGYTF
TGCAGCGTTACGGGGACAGGGGGCGCTGGCTACACCTTC
>TRBV5-1|-|TRBD1|TRBJ2-6
CASSLGPGTGNSGANVLTF
TGCGCCAGCAGCTTGGGCCCCGGGACAGGGAACTCTGGGGCCAACGTCCTGACTTTC
>TRBV5-1|-|-|TRBJ1-1
CASSVGQLPEAFF
TGCGCCAGCAGTGTCGGCCAGCTCCCTGAAGCTTTCTTT
>TRBV27|-|-|TRBJ1-1
CASSLSTGNTEAFF
TGTGCCAGCAGTTTATCGACTGGGAACACTGAAGCTTTCTTT
>TRBV7-9|-|-|TRBJ2-3
CASTTQYF
TGTGCCAGCACAACGCAGTATTTT
>TRBV11-3|many|-|TRBJ2-1
CASSLGPTFGNEQFF
TGTGCCAGCAGCTTAGGACCAACATTTGGGAATGAGCAGTTCTTC
>TRBV13|-|-|TRBJ1-1
CASSSRAFMNTEAFF
TGTGCCAGCAGCTCCCGGGCCTTCATGAACACTGAAGCTTTCTTT
>TRBV7-8|-|-|TRBJ1-5
CASSLARFSNQPQHF
TGTGCCAGCAGCTTAGCCCGATTTAGCAATCAGCCCCAGCATTTT
>TRBV10-3|-|-|TRBJ2-7
CAISVQGLYEQYF
TGTGCCATCAGTGTCCAGGGCCTTTACGAGCAGTACTTC
>TRBV7-3|-|-|TRBJ1-4
CASSRAANEKLFF
TGTGCCAGCAGTCGGGCCGCTAATGAAAAACTGTTTTTT
>TRBV28|few|TRBD1|TRBJ2-4
CASRTQDRVKNIQYF
TGTGCCAGCAGGACCCAGGACAGGGTAAAAAACATTCAGTACTTC
>TRBV10-1|-|-|TRBJ2-7
CASSDSSYEQYF
TGCGCCAGCTCGGATAGCTCCTACGAGCAGTACTTC
>TRBV27|many|TRBD2|TRBJ2-2
CASSLLASGIGGELFF
TGTGCCAGCAGTTTACTTGCTAGCGGGATTGGCGGGGAGCTGTTTTTT
>TRBV5-6|-|-|TRBJ1-2
CASSLDRFNYGYTF
TGTGCCAGCAGCTTGGATAGATTTAACTATGGCTACACCTTC
>TRBV29-1|-|TRBD2|TRBJ2-1
CSAATSGRSNEQFF
TGCAGCGCCGCGACTAGCGGGAGAAGTAATGAGCAGTTCTTC
>TRBV4-1|-|TRBD1|TRBJ2-3
CASSQGTGTDTQYF
TGCGCCAGCAGCCAAGGGACAGGGACAGATACGCAGTATTTT
>TRBV13|-|-|TRBJ2-3
CASSLIDVDTQYF
TGTGCCAGCAGCTTAATAGATGTAGATACGCAGTATTTT
>TRBV4-2|-|TRBD1|TRBJ1-2
CASSQGQGEISDGYTF
TGTGCCAGCAGCCAAGGACAGGGGGAAATCAGCGATGGCTACACCTTC
>TRBV6-6|-|TRBD2|TRBJ2-5
CASSQTSGEETQYF
TGTGCCAGCAGCCAGACTAGCGGGGAAGAGACCCAGTACTTC
>TRBV7-2|-|TRBD2|TRBJ2-7
CASSYGLAGWEQYF
TGTGCCAGCAGCTACGGACTAGCGGGATGGGAGCAGTACTTC
>TRBV13|-|TRBD2|TRBJ2-5
CASSLGAGDPEQYF
TGTGCCAGCAGCTTAGGGGCGGGAGATCCGGAGCAGTACTTC
>TRBV29-1|-|-|TRBJ1-1
CSVEDPDRLAEAFF
TGCAGCGTTGAAGATCCGGACAGATTGGCTGAAGCTTTCTTT
>TRBV18|-|TRBD2|TRBJ2-7
CASSPGASGSYEQYF
TGTGCCAGCTCACCTGGGGCTAGCGGGAGTTACGAGCAGTACTTC